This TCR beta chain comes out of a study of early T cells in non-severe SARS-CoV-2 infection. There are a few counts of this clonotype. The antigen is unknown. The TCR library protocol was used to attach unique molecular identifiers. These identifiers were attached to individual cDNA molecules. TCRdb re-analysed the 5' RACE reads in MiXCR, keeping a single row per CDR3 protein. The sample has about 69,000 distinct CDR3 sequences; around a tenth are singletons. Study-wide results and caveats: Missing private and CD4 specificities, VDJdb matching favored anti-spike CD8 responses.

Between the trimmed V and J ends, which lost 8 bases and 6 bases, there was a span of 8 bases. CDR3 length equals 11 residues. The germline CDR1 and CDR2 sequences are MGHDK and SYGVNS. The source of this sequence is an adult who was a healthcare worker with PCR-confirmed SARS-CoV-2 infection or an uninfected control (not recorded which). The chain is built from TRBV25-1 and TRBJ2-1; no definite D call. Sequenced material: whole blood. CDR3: CASLGINEQFF. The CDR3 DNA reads TGTGCCAGCTTAGGAATCAATGAGCAGTTCTTC.